Presented here are 26 T cell receptor beta chains from one specimen sequenced in a study of human T cells and chemical hapten exposure. TCRdb processed the RACE reads anew with MiXCR; each CDR3 protein has one entry. The data contain 65,000 or so distinct CDR3 sequences, around 6.3% of them singletons. Time point specified: healthy volunteer bleed at 6 weeks. Unfractionated whole blood was the source from which total RNA was extracted. Input material: whole blood. Receptors were obtained from a female donor in good health. Some clones in this sample may be carry-over from other donors' samples.

In this sample, this clonotype turned up a few times. The rearrangement joins TRBV2 to TRBJ2-5; D is uncertain. V was pared by 8 bases and J by 1 base, with 8 bases between. Germline loops: CDR1 SNHLY, CDR2 FYNNEI. The CDR3 length is 12 residues. For the CDR3, the DNA is TGTGCCAGCCGACGGCTCCAAGAGACCCAGTACTTC. This gives the protein CASRRLQETQYF.

The chain uses TRBV5-1 and TRBJ2-5; TRBD2 matches at 11 bases. Trimming cost V 6 bases and J 3 bases; bases outside gene matches: 4. The CDR3 contains 14 residues. Germline CDR1 is SGHRS and CDR2 is YFSETQ. The CDR3 coding sequence is TGCGCCAGCACCGGACTAGCGGGTAAAGAGACCCAGTACTTC. Translated: CASTGLAGKETQYF.

This clonotype was recorded many times. The genes are TRBV6-1 and TRBJ2-5, with 7 bases fitting TRBD2. The CDR3 has 16 residues. The V gene's germline CDR1 is MNHNS and CDR2 SASEGT. V trimming: 3 bases; J trimming: 3 bases; junction bases outside the gene matches: 10. The CDR3: CASSERELGAKETQYF. CDR3 nucleotide sequence: TGTGCCAGCAGTGAGCGGGAGCTCGGCGCAAAAGAGACCCAGTACTTC.

This clonotype was detected ten times or more. The chain couples TRBV28 to TRBJ2-7; D perhaps matches TRBD1 (5 bases). Germline CDR1 MDHEN, CDR2 SYDVKM. The CDR3 covers 12 residues. V shed 6 bases and J shed 7 bases, with 13 bases lying between them. The CDR3 nucleotides are TGTGCCAGCAGGGTCAGGGCATCGGAGCAGTACTTC. Its protein is CASRVRASEQYF.

This clonotype was counted between two and nine times. The chain couples TRBV7-3 to TRBJ1-1; TRBD1 agrees at 7 bases. Germline V CDR1 and CDR2: SGHTA, FQGTGA. V shed 5 bases, J shed 5 bases, and the junction held 5 bases outside the gene matches. The CDR3 covers 13 residues. In DNA, the CDR3 is TGTGCCAGCAGCCTGACAGGGACTACTGAAGCTTTCTTT. Translating it yields CASSLTGTTEAFF.

This clonotype was counted at least ten times. The CDR3 is CSATQGVYTEAFF. The CDR3 DNA is TGCAGTGCTACACAGGGGGTCTACACTGAAGCTTTCTTT. The V and J genes are TRBV20-1 and TRBJ1-1, with 8 nucleotides matching TRBD1. With V trimmed by 4 bases and J by 3 bases, 4 bases remained unmatched. The CDR3 covers 13 residues. Germline loops: CDR1 DFQATT, CDR2 SNEGSKA (reference sequence).

This clonotype was seen at least ten times. This rearrangement joins TRBV5-1 to TRBJ2-3, with D possibly TRBD2 on 6 matching bases. Germline V lookup: CDR1 SGHRS, CDR2 YFSETQ. Trimming removed 4 bases from V and 6 bases from J, with 15 bases in between. The length of the CDR3 is 14 residues. The CDR3 spells CASSKGTADDTQYF. DNA for the CDR3: TGCGCCAGCAGCAAAGGGACTGCCGATGATACGCAGTATTTT.

This chain uses TRBV12-3 or TRBV12-4 with TRBJ2-1; D may be TRBD1 (5 bases). Deletions cut 3 bases from V and 3 bases from J, with 12 bases between. The length of the CDR3 is 15 residues. The CDR3 reads CASSFYRQFYNEQFF. CDR3 sequence (DNA): TGTGCCAGCAGTTTCTATAGACAGTTCTACAATGAGCAGTTCTTC.

There are many counts of this clonotype. This chain links TRBV29-1 with TRBJ2-1, with TRBD2 identical over 14 bases. V dropped 1 base and J dropped 8; count of bases not matched to a gene: 4. The germline gives CDR1 SQVTM, CDR2 ANQGSEA. There are 15 residues in the CDR3. CDR3 region: CSVEARLAGGYEQFF. CDR3 sequence (DNA): TGCAGCGTTGAAGCCAGACTAGCGGGAGGGTATGAGCAGTTCTTC.

The chain links TRBV27 to TRBJ2-3; 8 nucleotides line up with TRBD1. V was pared by 3 bases and J by 4 bases, with 18 bases of the junction left unmatched. The CDR3 consists of 19 residues. Germline CDR1 MNHEY, CDR2 SMNVEV (reference sequence). The CDR3 sequence: CASSFIGQGVLQAADTQYF. The CDR3 DNA reads as TGTGCCAGCAGTTTCATTGGACAGGGCGTGCTCCAAGCAGCAGATACGCAGTATTTT.

This clonotype was detected only a few times. The rearrangement joins TRBV7-2 to TRBJ2-3; TRBD2 might be the D (7 bases). The CDR3 contains 17 residues. The V and J ends lost 3 bases and 2 bases respectively, with 18 bases between them. CDR1 and CDR2 (germline): SGHTA, FQGNSA. The CDR3 sequence is CASSFRGTISPTDTQYF. CDR3 bases: TGTGCCAGCAGCTTTAGGGGGACTATAAGCCCCACAGATACGCAGTATTTT.

This clonotype was seen ten or more times. The chain employs TRBV7-3 and TRBJ1-3; D might be TRBD1 (5 bases). CDR1 and CDR2 (germline): SGHTA, FQGTGA. The ends were cut back, 4 bases at V and 0 bases at J, with 16 bases in the middle. The CDR3 has 17 amino acids. As DNA, the CDR3 is TGTGCCAGCAGCTCCCCCGCGGAAAGGGGCTCTGGAAACACCATATATTTT. Amino acid sequence: CASSSPAERGSGNTIYF.

CDR3 nucleotides: TGCAGTGCTAGACCTATCGGCGGGGACCCTAAGGCTAACTATGGCTACACCTTC. Amino acids: CSARPIGGDPKANYGYTF. The chain recombines TRBV20-1 with TRBJ1-2; maybe TRBD1 (5 bases). CDR1 and CDR2 from the germline V gene are DFQATT and SNEGSKA (reference sequence). The CDR3 consists of 18 residues. With 2 bases removed from V and 0 bases from J, the gap between germline ends came to 22 bases.

In the case of this clonotype: A much larger clone is a single base away; this may be a read error. V and J are TRBV28 and TRBJ2-7; D remains ambiguous. The germline V gene encodes CDR1 MDHEN and CDR2 SYDVKM. This CDR3 has 13 amino acids. The V end lost 8 bases, the J end lost 2 bases, and 13 bases lay between the germline ends. The CDR3 coding sequence is TGTGCCAGCGGTCAACCCTCGGCCTACGAGCAGTACTTC. This codes for CASGQPSAYEQYF.

Many counts were recorded for this clonotype. The chain recombines TRBV20-1 with TRBJ2-3; D remains unclear. Germline values: CDR1 DFQATT, CDR2 SNEGSKA (reference sequence). This CDR3 region has 14 residues. V dropped 5 bases and J dropped 1 base, with 13 bases sitting between them. The CDR3 DNA sequence: TGCAGTGCTGCCCCAGGTCGCGGCACAGATACGCAGTATTTT. This codes for CSAAPGRGTDTQYF.

The V and J genes are TRBV20-1 and TRBJ2-1; D possibly corresponds to TRBD2 (6 bases). The CDR3 contains 14 residues. Trimming removed 0 bases at V and 1 base at J, with 7 bases between. Germline loops: CDR1 DFQATT, CDR2 SNEGSKA (reference sequence). CDR3 residues: CSAREGRSYNEQFF. The CDR3 DNA sequence: TGCAGTGCTAGAGAGGGGAGGTCCTACAATGAGCAGTTCTTC.

V usage is TRBV20-1 and J usage is TRBJ1-1, with unresolved D. V was pared by 3 bases and J by 6 bases, with 11 bases between. The CDR3 contains 12 residues. In germline, CDR1 is DFQATT, CDR2 SNEGSKA (reference sequence). The CDR3, as DNA: TGCAGTGCTAGCCCCCAGACTGCTGAAGCTTTCTTT. It codes for CSASPQTAEAFF.

This clonotype was seen more than once but under ten times. The chain couples TRBV27 to TRBJ1-4; D unclear. The germline CDR1 and CDR2 sequences are MNHEY and SMNVEV (reference sequence). The CDR3 is 14 amino acids. Trimming shortened V by 3 bases and J by 4 bases, and 9 bases separated the two germline ends. The CDR3 nucleotides read TGTGCCAGCAGTTTCCGTTCACTTAATGAAAAACTGTTTTTT. Protein: CASSFRSLNEKLFF.

This clonotype was detected ten times or more. The chain is built from TRBV29-1 and TRBJ1-1, with TRBD1 matching 7 bases. There are 14 residues in the CDR3. Unmatched junction bases numbered 12, after V lost 6 bases and J lost 5 bases. Germline CDR1 and CDR2: SQVTM and ANQGSEA. The CDR3 DNA follows: TGCAGCGTCGATGCACCGGGACAGCCAACTGAAGCTTTCTTT. Translation gives CSVDAPGQPTEAFF.

At least ten counts were recorded for this clonotype. This sequence joins TRBV12-5 and TRBJ2-7, with 7 positions matching TRBD1. The germline V gene encodes CDR1 LGHNT and CDR2 FRNRAP. J gave up 3 bases and V 4 bases, and 3 bases lay outside the gene matches. This CDR3 has 13 amino acids. The CDR3 sequence is CASGSGQDYEQYF. The CDR3, as DNA: TGTGCTAGTGGTTCCGGACAGGACTACGAGCAGTACTTC.

This clonotype was recorded many times. The chain links TRBV9 to TRBJ2-3; TRBD2 is a possible D gene (6 bases). The CDR3 is 17 amino acids. Trimming removed 3 bases at V and 6 bases at J, with 23 bases between. Germline CDR1 is SGDLS and CDR2 is YYNGEE. The CDR3 coding sequence is TGTGCCAGCAGCGCCTATAGGAGGGGAGGACCTTTGGATACGCAGTATTTT. Residues: CASSAYRRGGPLDTQYF.

The chain has TRBV7-2 and TRBJ1-4; no reliable D call. The CDR3 sequence is 17 residues long. Germline V CDR1 and CDR2: SGHTA, FQGNSA. Trimming removed 2 bases at V and 1 base at J, with 14 bases between. The CDR3 nucleotides read TGTGCCAGCAGCTTATTTAGGGAGGGAGGAACTAATGAAAAACTGTTTTTT. This codes for CASSLFREGGTNEKLFF.

This chain links TRBV13 with TRBJ1-3; D gene ambiguous. Germline CDR1 is PRHDT and CDR2 is FYEKMQ (reference sequence). V was trimmed by 0 bases and J by 0 bases, leaving 6 bases between them. The CDR3 spans 15 residues. CDR3 region: CASSLGRFSGNTIYF. The CDR3 coding sequence is TGTGCCAGCAGCTTAGGGCGGTTCTCTGGAAACACCATATATTTT.

This clonotype came up many times. This rearrangement joins TRBV10-3 to TRBJ2-4; 10 bases match TRBD1. Germline V gene data show CDR1 as ENHRY and CDR2 as SYGVKD. J lost 7 bases, V lost 2 bases, and 5 bases had no gene match. CDR3 length: 15 amino acids. DNA of the CDR3: TGTGCCATCAGTGAGGACAGGGGGCGTTTGAACATTCAGTACTTC. Translating it yields CAISEDRGRLNIQYF.

The chain uses TRBV7-2 and TRBJ2-5; D call uncertain. The length of the CDR3 is 14 residues. The V end lost 5 bases, the J end lost 5 bases, and 15 bases lay between the germline ends. Germline V gene data show CDR1 as SGHTA and CDR2 as FQGNSA. The CDR3 loop reads CASSRPGRLETQYF. The CDR3, as DNA: TGTGCCAGCAGCCGTCCGGGTCGTCTGGAGACCCAGTACTTC.

This clonotype turned up a few times. The chain uses TRBV15 and TRBJ1-5, with a possible D match to TRBD1 (6 bases). Trimming removed 1 base at V and 1 base at J, with 17 bases between. The germline V gene has CDR1 LNHNV and CDR2 YYDKDF (reference sequence). This CDR3 is built from 18 residues. The CDR3 DNA reads TGTGCCACCAGCAGAGTATTTTGGGGGCTCGGGAGCAATCAGCCCCAGCATTTT. Residues: CATSRVFWGLGSNQPQHF.